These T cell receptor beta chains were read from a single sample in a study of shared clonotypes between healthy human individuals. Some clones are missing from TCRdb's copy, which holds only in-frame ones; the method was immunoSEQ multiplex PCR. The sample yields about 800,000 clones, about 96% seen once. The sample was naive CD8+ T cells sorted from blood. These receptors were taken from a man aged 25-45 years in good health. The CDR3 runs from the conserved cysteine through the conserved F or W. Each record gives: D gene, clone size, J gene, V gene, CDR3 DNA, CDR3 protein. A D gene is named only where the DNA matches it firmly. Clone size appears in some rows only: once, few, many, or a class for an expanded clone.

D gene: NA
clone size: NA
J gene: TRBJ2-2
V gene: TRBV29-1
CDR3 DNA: TGCAGCGTTGAGGCGGAGAACACCGGGGAGCTGTTTTTT
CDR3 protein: CSVEAENTGELFF

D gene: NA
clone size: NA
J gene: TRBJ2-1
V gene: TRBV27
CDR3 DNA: TGTGCCACCCAAGGAGGGGGCAATGAGCAGTTCTTC
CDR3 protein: CATQGGGNEQFF

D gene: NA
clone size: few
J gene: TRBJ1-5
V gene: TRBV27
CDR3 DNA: TGTGCCAGCAGTCCCAACCTAGGATGGAGCAATCAGCCCCAGCATTTT
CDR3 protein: CASSPNLGWSNQPQHF

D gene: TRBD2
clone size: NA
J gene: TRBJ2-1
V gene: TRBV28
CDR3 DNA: TGTGCCAGCAGTCCATTGACTAGCGGGAGCGGCAATGAGCAGTTCTTC
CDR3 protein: CASSPLTSGSGNEQFF

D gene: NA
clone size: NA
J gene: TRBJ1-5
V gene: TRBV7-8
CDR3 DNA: TGTGCCAGCAGCTTGGAGGGCAGTCTTTCTTTATCCCAGCATTTT
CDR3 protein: CASSLEGSLSLSQHF

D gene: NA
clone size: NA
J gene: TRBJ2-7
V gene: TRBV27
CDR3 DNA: TGTGCCTGGGGTTACGAGCAGTACTTC
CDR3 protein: CAWGYEQYF

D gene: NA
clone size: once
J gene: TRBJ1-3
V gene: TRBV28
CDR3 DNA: TGTGCCAGCAGTTACGGGAGAGGGTATGGAAACACCATATATTTT
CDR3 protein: CASSYGRGYGNTIYF

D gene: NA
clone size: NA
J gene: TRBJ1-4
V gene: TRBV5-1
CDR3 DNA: TGCGCCAGCAGCTCCGACGACACTAAACTGTTTTTT
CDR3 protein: CASSSDDTKLFF

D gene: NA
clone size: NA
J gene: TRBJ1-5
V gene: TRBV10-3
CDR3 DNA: TGTGCCATCAGTGAGTTGGGGGGTGGTCAGCCCCAGCATTTT
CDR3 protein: CAISELGGGQPQHF

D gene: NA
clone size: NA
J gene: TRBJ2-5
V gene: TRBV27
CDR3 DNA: TGTGCCAGCAGTCCAGTCGACCACGAGACCCAGTACTTC
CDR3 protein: CASSPVDHETQYF

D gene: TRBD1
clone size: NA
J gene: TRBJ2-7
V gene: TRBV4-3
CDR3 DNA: TGCGCCAGCAGCCAAGGGACAGGGATCTACGAGCAGTACTTC
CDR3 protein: CASSQGTGIYEQYF

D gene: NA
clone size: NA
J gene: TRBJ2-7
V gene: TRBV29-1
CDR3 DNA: TGCAGCGTACAATGGACCAACAGCTACGAGCAGTACTTC
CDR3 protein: CSVQWTNSYEQYF

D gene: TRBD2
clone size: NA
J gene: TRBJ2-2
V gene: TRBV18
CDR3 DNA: TGTGCCAGCTCACCAGCTAGCGGGAGGATCGGGGAGCTGTTTTTT
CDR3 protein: CASSPASGRIGELFF

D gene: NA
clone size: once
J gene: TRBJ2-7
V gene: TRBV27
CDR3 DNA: TGTGCCAGCAGTTGGGACAAAAGCTCCTACGAGCAGTACTTC
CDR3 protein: CASSWDKSSYEQYF

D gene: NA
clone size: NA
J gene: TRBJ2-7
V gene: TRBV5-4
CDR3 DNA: TGTGCCAGCAGCCGCAGCGACTCCTACGAGCAGTACTTC
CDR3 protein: CASSRSDSYEQYF

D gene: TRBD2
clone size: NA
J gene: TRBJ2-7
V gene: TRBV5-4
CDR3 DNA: TGTGCCAGCAGCTTAGCGGGGGGCCCCCTCGGGGAGCAGTACTTC
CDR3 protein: CASSLAGGPLGEQYF

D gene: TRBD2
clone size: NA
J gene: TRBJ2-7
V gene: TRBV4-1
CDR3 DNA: TGCGCCAGCAGCCAAGGGGCGGGAGGGCCCTACGAGCAGTACTTC
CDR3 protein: CASSQGAGGPYEQYF

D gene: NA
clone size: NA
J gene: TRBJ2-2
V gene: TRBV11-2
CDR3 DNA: TGTGCCAGCAGCTTAGGGAGGGACTCTACCACCGGGGAGCTGTTTTTT
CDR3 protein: CASSLGRDSTTGELFF

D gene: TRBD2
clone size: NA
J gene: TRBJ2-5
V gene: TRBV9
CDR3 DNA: TGTGCCAGCAGCCAAGGCAGCGGGGCCACCCTAGAGACCCAGTACTTC
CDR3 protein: CASSQGSGATLETQYF

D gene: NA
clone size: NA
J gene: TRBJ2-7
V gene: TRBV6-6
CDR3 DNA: TGTGCCAGCCTTAGTGGTGGCGAGCAGTACTTC
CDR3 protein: CASLSGGEQYF

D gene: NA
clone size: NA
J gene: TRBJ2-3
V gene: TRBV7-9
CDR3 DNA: TGTGCCAGCAGCTACCCCGTGGGGCAGAAAAGCACAGATACGCAGTATTTT
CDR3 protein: CASSYPVGQKSTDTQYF

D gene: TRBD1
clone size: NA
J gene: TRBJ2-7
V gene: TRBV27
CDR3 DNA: TGTGCCAGCAGCGGCCCGGGACAGGGGGTCCACGAGCAGTACTTC
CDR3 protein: CASSGPGQGVHEQYF

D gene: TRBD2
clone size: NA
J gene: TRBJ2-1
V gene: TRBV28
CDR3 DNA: TGTGCCACCACTTATCTTAGCGGGGAGTCCTACAATGAGCAGTTCTTC
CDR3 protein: CATTYLSGESYNEQFF

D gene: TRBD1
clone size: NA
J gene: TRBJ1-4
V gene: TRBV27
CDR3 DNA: TGTGCCAGCAGTTCCGGACAGGGGCTTAATGAAAAACTGTTTTTT
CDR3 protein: CASSSGQGLNEKLFF

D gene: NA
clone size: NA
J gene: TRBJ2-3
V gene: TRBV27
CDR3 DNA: TGTGCCAGCAGATCCACCGGGACTTCGGGAGATACGCAGTATTTT
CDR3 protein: CASRSTGTSGDTQYF

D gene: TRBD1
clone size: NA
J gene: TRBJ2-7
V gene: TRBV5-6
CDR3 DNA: TGTGCCAGCAGCTTTTGGACAGGGGCAGCCTACGAGCAGTACTTC
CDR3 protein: CASSFWTGAAYEQYF

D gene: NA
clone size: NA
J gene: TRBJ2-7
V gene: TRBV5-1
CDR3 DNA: TGCGCCCTCGGTCGGGGAACCTCCTACGAGCAGTACTTC
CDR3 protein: CALGRGTSYEQYF

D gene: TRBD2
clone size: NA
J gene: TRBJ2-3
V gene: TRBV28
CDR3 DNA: TGTGCCAGCAGTTTTGCGGGACTAGCGGGAGGGAGCACAGATACGCAGTATTTT
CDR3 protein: CASSFAGLAGGSTDTQYF

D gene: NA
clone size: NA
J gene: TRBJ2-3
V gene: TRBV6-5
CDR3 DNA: TGTGCCAGCAGTTACGGGCCGGGCACAGATACGCAGTATTTT
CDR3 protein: CASSYGPGTDTQYF

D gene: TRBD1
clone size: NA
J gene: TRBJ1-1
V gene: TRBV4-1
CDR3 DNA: TGCGCCAGCAGCCGGGGACAGGGACCAGCTGAAGCTTTCTTT
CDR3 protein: CASSRGQGPAEAFF

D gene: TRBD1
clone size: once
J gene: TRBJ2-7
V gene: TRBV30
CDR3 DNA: TGTGCCTGGAGCGAGGGACAGGGGCGATACGAGCAGTACTTC
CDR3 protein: CAWSEGQGRYEQYF

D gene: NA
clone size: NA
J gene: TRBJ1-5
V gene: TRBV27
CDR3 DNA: TGTGCCAGCAGTTTATCGGCACCTTATAGCAATCAGCCCCAGCATTTT
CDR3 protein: CASSLSAPYSNQPQHF

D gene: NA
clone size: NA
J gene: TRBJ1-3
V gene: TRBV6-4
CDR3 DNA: TGTGCCAGGCGTTCCCTGACCCTCTCTGGAAACACCATATATTTT
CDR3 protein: CARRSLTLSGNTIYF

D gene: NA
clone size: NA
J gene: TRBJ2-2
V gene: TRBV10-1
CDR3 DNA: TGCGCCAGCAGTGAGTCGGGATTCGCGAACACCGGGGAGCTGTTTTTT
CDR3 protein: CASSESGFANTGELFF

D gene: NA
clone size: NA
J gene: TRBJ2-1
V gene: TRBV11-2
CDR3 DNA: TGTGCCAGCAGCTTAGAGATTCGTGGAAGCTCCTACAATGAGCAGTTCTTC
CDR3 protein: CASSLEIRGSSYNEQFF

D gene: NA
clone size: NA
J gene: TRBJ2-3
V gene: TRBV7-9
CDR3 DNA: TGTGCCAGCAGCTTAAGTCTCGGCGGTGATACGCAGTATTTT
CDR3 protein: CASSLSLGGDTQYF

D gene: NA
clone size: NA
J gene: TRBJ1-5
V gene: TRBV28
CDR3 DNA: TGTGCCAGCAGTTGGAAGAATCAGCCCCAGCATTTT
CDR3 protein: CASSWKNQPQHF

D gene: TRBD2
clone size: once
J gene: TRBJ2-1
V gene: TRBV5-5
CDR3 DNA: TGTGCCAGCAGCCCAGGACTAGCGGGAGGTAGGGATGAGCAGTTCTTC
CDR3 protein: CASSPGLAGGRDEQFF

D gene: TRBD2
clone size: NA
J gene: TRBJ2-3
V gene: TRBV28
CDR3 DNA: TGTGCCAGCACTAGCGGGAGGTGGACAGATACGCAGTATTTT
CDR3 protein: CASTSGRWTDTQYF

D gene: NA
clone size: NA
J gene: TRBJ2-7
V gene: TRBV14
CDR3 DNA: TGTGCCAGCAGTCCCCAATCCTCCTACGAGCAGTACTTC
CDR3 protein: CASSPQSSYEQYF

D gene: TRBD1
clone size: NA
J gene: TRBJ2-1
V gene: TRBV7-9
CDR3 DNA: TGTGCCAGCAGCTTAGCAGGGACAGGGACCTACAATGAGCAGTTCTTC
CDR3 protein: CASSLAGTGTYNEQFF

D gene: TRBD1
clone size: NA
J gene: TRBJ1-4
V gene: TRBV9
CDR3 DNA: TGTGCCAGCAGCGGGGCAAAAACAGGGGGCCTTAATGAAAAACTGTTTTTT
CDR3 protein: CASSGAKTGGLNEKLFF

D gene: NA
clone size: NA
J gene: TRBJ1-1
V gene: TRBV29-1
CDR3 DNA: TGCAGCGTTGGCAAGGGTGTCCGCACTGAAGCTTTCTTT
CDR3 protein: CSVGKGVRTEAFF

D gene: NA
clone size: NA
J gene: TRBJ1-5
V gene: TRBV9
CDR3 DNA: TGTGCCAGCAGCGTATACGGGGGTCGTCAGCCCCAGCATTTT
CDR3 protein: CASSVYGGRQPQHF

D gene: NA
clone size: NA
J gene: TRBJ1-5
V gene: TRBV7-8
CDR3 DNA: TGTGCCAGCAGCTCCCGCCCAGGTTCACCGGGGGATCAGCCCCAGCATTTT
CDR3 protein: CASSSRPGSPGDQPQHF

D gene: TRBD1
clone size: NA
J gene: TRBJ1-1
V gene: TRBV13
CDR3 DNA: TGTGCCAGCAGCTTAGGCGGACAGGGGATACCTGAAGCTTTCTTT
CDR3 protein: CASSLGGQGIPEAFF

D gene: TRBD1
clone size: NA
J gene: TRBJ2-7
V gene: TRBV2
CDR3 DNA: TGTGCCAGCAATTACCCGGGACAGGGGACCTACGAGCAGTACTTC
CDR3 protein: CASNYPGQGTYEQYF

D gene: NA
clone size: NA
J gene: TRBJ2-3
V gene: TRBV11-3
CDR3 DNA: TGTGCCAGCAGCTTACGACCCGGCGATACGCAGTATTTT
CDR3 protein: CASSLRPGDTQYF

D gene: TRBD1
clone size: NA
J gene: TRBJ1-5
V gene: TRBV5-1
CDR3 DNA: TGCGCCAGCAGCCTTACCCCCCTCGACAGGGGACGCAGTCAGCCCCAGCATTTT
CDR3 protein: CASSLTPLDRGRSQPQHF

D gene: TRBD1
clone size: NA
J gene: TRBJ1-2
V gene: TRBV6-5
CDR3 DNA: TGTGCCAGCAGAGGGGGACAGGGTAATGGCTACACCTTC
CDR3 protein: CASRGGQGNGYTF

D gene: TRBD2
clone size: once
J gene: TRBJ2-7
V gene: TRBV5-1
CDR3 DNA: TGCGCCAGCAGCTTGAGGCGGGGGGCGTTGAACGAGCAGTACTTC
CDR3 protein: CASSLRRGALNEQYF

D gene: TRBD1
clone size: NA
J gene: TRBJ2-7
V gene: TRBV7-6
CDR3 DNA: TGTGCCAGCAGCCTCAGGACAGGGGGCGAACAGGAGCAGTACTTC
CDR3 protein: CASSLRTGGEQEQYF

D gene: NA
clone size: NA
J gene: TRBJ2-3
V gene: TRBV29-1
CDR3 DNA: TGCAGCGTTCGATTAAGGGATGGGGTACGCACAGATACGCAGTATTTT
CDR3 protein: CSVRLRDGVRTDTQYF